This TCR beta chain was sequenced for a study of blood T cells in healthy people across ages. The study's findings and limits: TCR beta diversity, measured per million T cells, fell in a roughly linear way with age. Diversity figures based on one million T cells were deemed too low.

This clonotype was picked up a small number of times. Its antigen is not known. A second 7 to 11 cycle PCR used barcoded and J-beta primers. MiXCR, run by TCRdb on the 5' RACE reads, gives a single entry per CDR3 protein. The table includes fewer than 900,000 distinct CDR3 sequences, more than 40% detected once. This CDR3 comprises 15 residues. Germline CDR1 reads MNHEY; CDR2 reads SVGEGT. Between the trimmed V and J ends, which lost 0 bases and 6 bases, there was a span of 14 bases. PBMCs, at least 7 million per sample, were isolated. The sample taken for sequencing was blood. V usage is TRBV6-2 or TRBV6-3 and J usage is TRBJ1-1; the D gene is possibly TRBD1 (5 bases). This sequence originates from a woman aged 60-70 years in good health. The CDR3 reads CASSYSLRGFSEAFF. DNA of the CDR3: TGTGCCAGCAGTTACTCGCTAAGGGGCTTTTCTGAAGCTTTCTTT.